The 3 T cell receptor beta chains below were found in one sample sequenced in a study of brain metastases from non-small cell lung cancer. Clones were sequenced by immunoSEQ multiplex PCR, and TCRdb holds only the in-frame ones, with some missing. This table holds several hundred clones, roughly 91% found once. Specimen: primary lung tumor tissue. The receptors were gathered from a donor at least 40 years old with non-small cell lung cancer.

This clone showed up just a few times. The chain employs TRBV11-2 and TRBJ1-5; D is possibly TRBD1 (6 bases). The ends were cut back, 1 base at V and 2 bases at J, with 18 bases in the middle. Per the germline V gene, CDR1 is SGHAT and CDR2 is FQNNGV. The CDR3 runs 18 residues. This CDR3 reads CASSLGTAAEWGNQPQHF. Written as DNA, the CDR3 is TGTGCCAGCAGCTTAGGGACAGCGGCCGAGTGGGGCAATCAGCCCCAGCATTTT.

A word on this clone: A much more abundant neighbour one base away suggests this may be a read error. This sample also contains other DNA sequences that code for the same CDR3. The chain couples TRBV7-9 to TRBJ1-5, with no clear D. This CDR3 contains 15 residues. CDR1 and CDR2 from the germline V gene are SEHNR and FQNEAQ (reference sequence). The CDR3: CASSLDHPGDQPQHF. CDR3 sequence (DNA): TGTGCCAGCAGCTTAGACCACCCGGGCGATCAGCCTCAGCATTTT.

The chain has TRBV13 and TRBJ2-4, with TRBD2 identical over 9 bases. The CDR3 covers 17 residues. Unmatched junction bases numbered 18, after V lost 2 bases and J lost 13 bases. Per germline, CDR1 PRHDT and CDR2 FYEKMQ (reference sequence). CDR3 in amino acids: CASSLYGPGTSLLQQYF. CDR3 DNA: TGTGCCAGCAGCTTATATGGCCCCGGGACTAGCCTCCTGCAGCAGTACTTC.